The sequence of this T cell receptor beta chain was determined in a study of blood T cell repertoires in COVID-19. Original methodology: Cell counts per sample came from amplifying reference gene primers. Sequencing was performed with immunoSEQ multiplex PCR; in TCRdb, only in-frame clones are kept and a portion is missing. D and trimming come from the DNA, and the V and J calls and clone size come from that table. The top ten clones hold under 3% of a sample with hundreds of thousands of clones, 85% of them seen once. Researchers sorted participants into cohorts using their self-reported clinical history. CDR3 length equals 14 residues. V lost 3 bases to trimming and J lost 2 bases, with 10 bases between them. From germline, CDR1 is LNHDA and CDR2 SQIVND (reference sequence).

This receptor was taken from a woman aged 50 to 65 who had recovered from COVID-19. The chain links TRBV19 to TRBJ2-5; maybe TRBD1 (6 bases). Source material: PBMCs or T cells enriched from blood (not recorded which). CDR3 residues: CASSIGDTQETQYF. The DNA for the CDR3 is TGTGCCAGTAGTATCGGGGACACTCAAGAGACCCAGTACTTC.